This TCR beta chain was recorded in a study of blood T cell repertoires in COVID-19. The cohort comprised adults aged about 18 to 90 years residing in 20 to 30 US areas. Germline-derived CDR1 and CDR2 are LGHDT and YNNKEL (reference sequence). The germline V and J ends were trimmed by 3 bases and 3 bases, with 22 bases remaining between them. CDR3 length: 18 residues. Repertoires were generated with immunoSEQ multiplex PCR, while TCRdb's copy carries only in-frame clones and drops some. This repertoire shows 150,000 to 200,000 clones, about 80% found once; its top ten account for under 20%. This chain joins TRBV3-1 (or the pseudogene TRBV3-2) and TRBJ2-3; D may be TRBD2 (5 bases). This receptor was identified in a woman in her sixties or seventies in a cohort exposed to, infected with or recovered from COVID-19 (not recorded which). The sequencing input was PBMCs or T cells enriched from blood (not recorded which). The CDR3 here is CASSHPDSGNLRTDTQYF. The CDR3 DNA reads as TGTGCCAGCAGCCATCCGGACTCTGGGAATTTGAGAACAGATACGCAGTATTTT.